The 6 T cell receptor beta chains in this list originate from one sample, sequenced in a study of chemoradiotherapy in HPV16-positive cancers. The assay was immunoSEQ multiplex PCR, and TCRdb's table has in-frame clones only and misses some. The table shows just under 40,000 clones, with more than 75% occurring only once. Specimen: blood, collected from a patient who underwent chemoradiotherapy. Receptors were obtained from a human donor with HPV-associated anogenital cancer.

J is TRBJ1-2 and V is TRBV7-2; 7 bases line up with TRBD1. Germline-derived CDR1 and CDR2 are SGHTA and FQGNSA. V dropped 8 bases and J dropped 4; count of bases not matched to a gene: 7. The CDR3 consists of 13 residues. CDR3 in DNA: TGTGCCAGCGCGGCAGGGGGAAGCTATGGCTACACCTTC. Its translation is CASAAGGSYGYTF.

A few counts support this clone. The gene calls are TRBV6-5 and TRBJ1-6, with TRBD1 matching 8 bases. The CDR3 covers 14 residues. V dropped 6 bases and J dropped 6; count of bases not matched to a gene: 4. From germline, CDR1 is MNHEY and CDR2 SVGAGI. DNA for the CDR3: TGTGCCAGCAGAAACAGGGGGTCTAATTCACCCCTCCACTTT. It translates to CASRNRGSNSPLHF.

This chain joins TRBV2 and TRBJ2-5, with 7 bases matching TRBD2. J gave up 5 bases and V 4 bases, and 7 bases lay outside the gene matches. The CDR3 loop spans 14 amino acids. Germline V gene lookup returns CDR1 SNHLY and CDR2 FYNNEI. The CDR3, as DNA: TGTGCCAGCAGTGGTTTAGCGGGTGGGGAGACCCAGTACTTC. Its translation is CASSGLAGGETQYF.

This clone was seen a few times. The rearrangement uses TRBV6-4 and TRBJ1-3, with D uncertain. V lost 3 bases and J lost 2, with 11 bases in between. The CDR3 runs 15 residues. In germline, CDR1 is MRHNA, CDR2 SNTAGT. The CDR3 protein is CASSESPGAGNTIYF. CDR3 in DNA: TGTGCCAGCAGTGAGTCTCCGGGAGCTGGAAACACCATATATTTT.

This clone was recorded a few times. The chain uses TRBV4-1 and TRBJ1-5; D remains ambiguous. From germline, CDR1 is MGHRA and CDR2 YSYEKL. V was pared by 0 bases and J by 3 bases, with 9 bases between. This CDR3 has 15 residues. CDR3 region: CASSQEEFSNQPQHF. CDR3 in DNA: TGCGCCAGCAGCCAAGAGGAGTTCTCCAATCAGCCCCAGCATTTT.

V and J are TRBV11-3 and TRBJ2-1, with TRBD1 matching over 8 bases. From germline, CDR1 is SGHNT and CDR2 YENEEA. With 3 bases clipped from V and 6 bases from J, the junction kept 1 base outside the gene matches. This CDR3 region has 13 residues. The CDR3 sequence: CASSFGTGNEQFF. In DNA form, the CDR3 reads TGTGCCAGCAGCTTTGGGACAGGCAATGAGCAGTTCTTC.